This T cell receptor beta chain was identified in a study of T cell repertoires in cytomegalovirus infection. Turning to the study itself: Matching HLA type, along with CMV infection, was indicated by public TCR beta signatures. Study-level points and caveats: Cumulative public TCR beta family frequency identified carriers of CMV plus the relevant HLA. HLA-C-restricted TCR beta clonotypes specific for CMV led the ex vivo response.

This clonotype was seen once. Its antigen remains unidentified. The length of the CDR3 is 14 residues. V was pared by 9 bases and J by 5 bases, with 19 bases between. In germline, CDR1 is ENHRY, CDR2 SYGVKD. In TCRdb, the reads were re-called with MiXCR into one record per CDR3 protein. The sample yields 900,000 to 950,000 distinct CDR3 sequences, around 30% seen once. The genes are TRBV10-3 and TRBJ1-1; possible D gene TRBD1, 6 bases. The receptor was isolated from a human donor in good health (CMV status not recorded). Some clones in this sample may be carry-over from other donors' samples. The sample consisted of cultured CD8+ T cells from PBMCs, taken from culture after CMV antigen stimulation. Here the CDR3 reads CAIRTDGWRTEAFF. The CDR3 DNA reads as TGTGCCATTCGGACAGACGGCTGGAGGACTGAAGCTTTCTTT.